This T cell receptor beta chain was sequenced for a study of human T cells and chemical hapten exposure. For the study at large: In the approximately 24-week study, patients were dosed weekly with diphenylcyclopropenone on the scalp throughout. Study-wide findings and caveats: With patch test score, the counts of PT1 expanded TCRs showed a positive correlation. All donors were alopecia patients, so their immunity may differ from that of healthy people.

Points on this clonotype: Its antigen remains unidentified.

Time point reported: pre-sensitization, week 0. As to treatment: therapeutic diphenylcyclopropenone sensitization with weekly scalp DPC. Unfractionated whole blood yielded total RNA. TCRdb called the RACE reads again in MiXCR, with one record for every CDR3 protein. The table has 57,000 or so distinct CDR3 sequences, approximately 11% seen once. The sequenced sample was whole blood, obtained in connection with sensitization to the hapten diphenylcyclopropenone (DPC). The sequence was obtained from a woman in her thirties or forties with alopecia areata. Some clones in this sample may be carry-over from other donors' samples.

CDR3 protein: CASSPKRGETQYF. The DNA for the CDR3 is TGTGCCAGCAGCCCAAAACGGGGAGAGACCCAGTACTTC. V gene TRBV7-8 combines with J gene TRBJ2-5; a weak D match, TRBD2 (5 bases). Trimming took off 5 bases at V and 4 bases at J, with 11 bases between the two ends. The CDR3 is 13 amino acids. Germline CDR1 and CDR2: SGHVS and FQNEAQ.